A selection of T cell receptor beta chains follows, all from one sample in a study of shared clonotypes between healthy human individuals. The assay was immunoSEQ multiplex PCR, and TCRdb's table has in-frame clones only and misses some. The data hold about 2 million clones, with 95% observed a single time. Sequences were obtained from naive CD4+ T cells sorted from blood. The receptor source for this set is a man aged 18 to 35 in good health. Each CDR3 is given with its conserved first and last residue. Fields, in order: clone size, J gene, V gene, D gene, CDR3 DNA, CDR3 protein. The D gene is left open where the match is weak. Clone size is not always given. Where it is, it says once, few, many or a class for expanded clones.

once,TRBJ2-5,TRBV7-7,.,TGTGCTAGCAGCCTCAATCCAAGTCAAGAGACCCAGTACTTC,CASSLNPSQETQYF
once,TRBJ2-3,TRBV5-1,TRBD2,TGCGCCAGCGCCTCGGGACTAGCGGGGGGGCCAGCAGATACGCAGTATTTT,CASASGLAGGPADTQYF
.,TRBJ2-3,TRBV6-1,.,TGTGCCAGCATCACCCAGCGGGCGGGCACAGATACGCAGTATTTT,CASITQRAGTDTQYF
.,TRBJ1-1,TRBV29-1,.,TGCAGCGTTGAAGGAGCTTTCTTT,CSVEGAFF
.,TRBJ2-1,TRBV6-6,TRBD2,TGTGCCAGCAGCCGGACTAGTAACAGGTATGAGCAGTTCTTC,CASSRTSNRYEQFF
.,TRBJ2-7,TRBV19,.,TGTGCCACTGCGTCTACCTACGAGCAGTACTTC,CATASTYEQYF
.,TRBJ1-2,TRBV5-8,.,TGTGCCAGCAGCTCCGGGCTAGAGGGTATCGTCTATGGCTACACCTTC,CASSSGLEGIVYGYTF
once,TRBJ1-3,TRBV6-6,.,TGTGCCAGCACCATTACCTCGGGAAACACCATATATTTT,CASTITSGNTIYF
.,TRBJ2-1,TRBV5-4,.,TGTGCCAGCAGCTACTTATCGGAGGGCCCCTACAATGAGCAGTTCTTC,CASSYLSEGPYNEQFF
.,TRBJ1-2,TRBV10-3,.,TGTGCCATCAGTGTCAGCTATGGCTACACCTTC,CAISVSYGYTF
.,TRBJ2-5,TRBV5-1,.,TGCGCCAGCAGCTCGTTATACAACCAAGAGACCCAGTACTTC,CASSSLYNQETQYF
.,TRBJ1-3,TRBV11-2,.,TGTGCCAGCAGCTTAGATTTGTCTGGAAACACCATATATTTT,CASSLDLSGNTIYF
.,TRBJ2-7,TRBV4-3,.,TGCGCCAGCAGCCAAGAGGCAGTCTCCTACTACGAGCAGTACTTC,CASSQEAVSYYEQYF
.,TRBJ1-5,TRBV6-5,.,TGTGCCAGCAGGCCCCGGGACAAGACCAATCAGCCCCAGCATTTT,CASRPRDKTNQPQHF
.,TRBJ2-2,TRBV10-3,.,TGTGCCATCGCCACGGGGCTGACCGGGGAGCTGTTTTTT,CAIATGLTGELFF
.,TRBJ1-2,TRBV5-4,TRBD1,TGTGCCAGCAGCTGGACAGGGGGAAGAGGTGGCTACACCTTC,CASSWTGGRGGYTF
.,TRBJ2-7,TRBV28,TRBD2,TGTGCCAGCACCTATACTACGACTAGCGGGGCCTACGAGCAGTACTTC,CASTYTTTSGAYEQYF